This T cell receptor beta chain was found in a study of blood T cells in healthy people across ages. Next came a second PCR, run for about 6 to 11 cycles, which used a sample-barcoded 5' primer along with a J-beta primer mix. MiXCR was run by TCRdb on the 5' RACE reads, yielding one entry per CDR3 protein. The sample carries about 1.6 million distinct CDR3 sequences, about 32% recorded once. Germline V lookup: CDR1 DFQATT, CDR2 SNEGSKA (reference sequence). The CDR3 has 15 amino acids. V was pared by 5 bases and J by 1 base, with 10 bases of the junction left unmatched. The chain carries TRBV20-1 and TRBJ1-1; 7 positions match TRBD1. Sequencing used blood. The sequence derives from a woman in her 30s in good health. The CDR3 is CSAPRGGTKNTEAFF. As DNA, the CDR3 is TGCAGTGCTCCCAGGGGGGGTACAAAGAACACTGAAGCTTTCTTT.